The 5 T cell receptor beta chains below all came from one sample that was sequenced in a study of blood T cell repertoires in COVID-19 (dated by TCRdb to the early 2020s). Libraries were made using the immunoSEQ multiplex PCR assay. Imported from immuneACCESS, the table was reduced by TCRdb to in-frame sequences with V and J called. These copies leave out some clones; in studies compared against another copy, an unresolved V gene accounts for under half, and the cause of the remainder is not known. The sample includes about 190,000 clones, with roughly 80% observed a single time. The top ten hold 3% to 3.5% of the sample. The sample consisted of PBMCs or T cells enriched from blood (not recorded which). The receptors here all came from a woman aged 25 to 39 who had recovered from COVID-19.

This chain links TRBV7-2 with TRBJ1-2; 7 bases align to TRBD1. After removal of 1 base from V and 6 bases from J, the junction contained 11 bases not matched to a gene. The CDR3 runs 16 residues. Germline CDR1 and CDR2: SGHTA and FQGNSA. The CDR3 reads CASSLDRGSSQDGYTF. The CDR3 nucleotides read TGTGCCAGCAGCTTAGACAGGGGATCCTCCCAAGATGGCTACACCTTC.

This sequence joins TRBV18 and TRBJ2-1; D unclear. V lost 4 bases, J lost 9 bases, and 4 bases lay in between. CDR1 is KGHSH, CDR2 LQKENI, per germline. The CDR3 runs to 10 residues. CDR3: CASSHGEQFF. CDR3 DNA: TGTGCCAGCTCACACGGTGAGCAGTTCTTC.

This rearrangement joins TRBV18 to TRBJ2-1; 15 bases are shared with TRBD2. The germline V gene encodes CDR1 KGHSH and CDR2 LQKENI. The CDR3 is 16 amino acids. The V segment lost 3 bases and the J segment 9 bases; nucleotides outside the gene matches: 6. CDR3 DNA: TGTGCCAGCTCACCCCTAGGACTAGCGGGGGGGCCTGAGCAGTTCTTC. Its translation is CASSPLGLAGGPEQFF.

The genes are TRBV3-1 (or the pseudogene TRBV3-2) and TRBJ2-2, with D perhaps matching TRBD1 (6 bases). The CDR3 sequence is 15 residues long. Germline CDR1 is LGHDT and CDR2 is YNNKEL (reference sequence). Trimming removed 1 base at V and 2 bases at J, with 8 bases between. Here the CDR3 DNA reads TGTGCCAGCAGCCAAGTGACAGGTAACACCGGGGAGCTGTTTTTT. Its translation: CASSQVTGNTGELFF.

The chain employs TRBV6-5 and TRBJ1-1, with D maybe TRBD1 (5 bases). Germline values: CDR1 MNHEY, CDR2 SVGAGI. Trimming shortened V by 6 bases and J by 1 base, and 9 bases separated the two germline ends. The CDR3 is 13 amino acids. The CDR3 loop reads CASSLDRNTEAFF. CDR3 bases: TGTGCCAGCAGCCTAGACAGGAACACTGAAGCTTTCTTT.